This record concerns one TCR beta chain sequence. The data are from a study of technical replicates of blood from several donors. The table came from immunoSEQ multiplex PCR; TCRdb's copy has only in-frame clones and leaves some out. The repertoire includes about 73,000 clones, roughly 90% of them detected once, and about 4.7% sits in the top ten. The length of the CDR3 is 15 residues. Losses at the gene ends were 4 bases for V and 5 bases for J; bases not matched to a gene: 8. Germline V gives CDR1 SGHVS, CDR2 FQNEAQ. The chain combines TRBV7-8 with TRBJ1-1; 9 bases line up with TRBD1. This clonotype was sampled from a human donor in good health. Some clones in this sample may be carry-over from other donors' samples. The sample consisted of PBMCs. The CDR3: CASSSRTGVGTEAFF. Written as DNA, the CDR3 is TGTGCCAGCAGCTCTCGGACAGGGGTAGGGACTGAAGCTTTCTTT.